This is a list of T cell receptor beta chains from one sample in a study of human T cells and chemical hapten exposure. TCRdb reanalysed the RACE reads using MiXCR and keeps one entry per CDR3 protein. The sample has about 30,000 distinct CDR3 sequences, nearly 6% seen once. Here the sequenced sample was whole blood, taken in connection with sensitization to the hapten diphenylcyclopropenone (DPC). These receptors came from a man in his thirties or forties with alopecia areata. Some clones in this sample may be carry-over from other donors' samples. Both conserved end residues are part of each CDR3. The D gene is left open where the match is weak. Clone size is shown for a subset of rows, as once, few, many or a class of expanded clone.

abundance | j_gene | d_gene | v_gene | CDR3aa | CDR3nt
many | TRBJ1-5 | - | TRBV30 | CAWSYDSNQPQHF | TGTGCCTGGAGTTATGATAGCAATCAGCCCCAGCATTTT
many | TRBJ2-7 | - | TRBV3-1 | CASSRRGEYEQYF | TGTGCCAGCAGCCGCCGCGGGGAGTACGAGCAGTACTTC
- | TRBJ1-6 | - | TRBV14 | CARSQTRGGSPLHF | TGTGCCAGGAGCCAGACCAGGGGAGGCTCACCCCTCCACTTT
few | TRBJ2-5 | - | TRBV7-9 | CASGKASETQYF | TGTGCCAGCGGTAAGGCCTCGGAGACCCAGTACTTC
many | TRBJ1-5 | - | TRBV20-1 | CSAGIGQPQHF | TGCAGTGCCGGGATAGGTCAGCCCCAGCATTTT
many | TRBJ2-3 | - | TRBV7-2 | CASSFTRTDTQYF | TGTGCCAGCAGCTTTACCAGGACAGATACGCAGTATTTT
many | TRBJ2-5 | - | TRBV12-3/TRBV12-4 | CASSFFVASGTQETQYF | TGTGCCAGCAGTTTTTTCGTCGCCAGCGGAACTCAAGAGACCCAGTACTTC
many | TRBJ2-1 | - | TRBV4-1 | CASSQVENSPRPNEQFF | TGCGCCAGCAGCCAAGTCGAGAATTCCCCCAGACCCAATGAGCAGTTCTTC
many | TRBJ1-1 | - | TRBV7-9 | CATLAGHTEAFF | TGTGCCACCCTAGCGGGCCACACTGAAGCTTTCTTT
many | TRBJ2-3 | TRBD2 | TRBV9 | CASSGGTSGLDTQYF | TGTGCCAGCAGCGGCGGGACTAGCGGCTTGGATACGCAGTATTTT
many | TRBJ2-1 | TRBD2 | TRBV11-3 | CASSATSGRVGAHNEQFF | TGTGCCAGCAGCGCGACTAGCGGGAGAGTAGGGGCCCACAATGAGCAGTTCTTC
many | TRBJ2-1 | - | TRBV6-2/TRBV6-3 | CASTRDADNEQFF | TGTGCCAGCACCCGGGACGCCGACAATGAGCAGTTCTTC
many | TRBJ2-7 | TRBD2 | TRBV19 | CASSISGRAYEQYF | TGTGCCAGTAGTATTAGCGGGAGGGCCTACGAGCAGTACTTC
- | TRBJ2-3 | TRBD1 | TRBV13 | CASSFPTGHLTDTQYF | TGTGCCAGCAGCTTCCCGACAGGGCACCTCACAGATACGCAGTATTTT
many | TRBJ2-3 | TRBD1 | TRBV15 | CATSRVTGVSTDTQYF | TGTGCCACCAGCAGAGTGACAGGGGTTAGCACAGATACGCAGTATTTT
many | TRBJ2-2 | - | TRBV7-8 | CASSLARPQGGTGELFF | TGTGCCAGCAGCTTAGCCAGGCCTCAGGGGGGGACCGGGGAGCTGTTTTTT
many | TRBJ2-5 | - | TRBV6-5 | CASSARDPRGETQYF | TGTGCCAGCAGTGCCCGGGACCCACGGGGAGAGACCCAGTACTTC
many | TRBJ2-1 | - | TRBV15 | CATSEEAGNPYNEQFF | TGTGCCACCAGCGAGGAGGCAGGGAATCCCTACAATGAGCAGTTCTTC
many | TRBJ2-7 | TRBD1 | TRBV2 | CASRGTGVSEQYF | TGTGCCAGCAGGGGGACAGGGGTTAGCGAGCAGTACTTC
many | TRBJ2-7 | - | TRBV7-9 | CASSLPNLSYEQYF | TGTGCCAGCAGCCTCCCTAACTTATCCTACGAGCAGTACTTC
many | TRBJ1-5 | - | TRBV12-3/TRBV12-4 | CASSLSQPLRPQHF | TGTGCCAGCAGTTTGTCACAGCCGCTGCGGCCCCAGCATTTT
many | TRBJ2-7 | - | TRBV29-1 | CSVGQGTSYEQYF | TGCAGCGTTGGGCAGGGGACCTCCTACGAGCAGTACTTC
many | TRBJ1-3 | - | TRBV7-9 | CASSLSTGVEGNTIYF | TGTGCCAGCAGCTTAAGTACGGGTGTAGAAGGAAACACCATATATTTT